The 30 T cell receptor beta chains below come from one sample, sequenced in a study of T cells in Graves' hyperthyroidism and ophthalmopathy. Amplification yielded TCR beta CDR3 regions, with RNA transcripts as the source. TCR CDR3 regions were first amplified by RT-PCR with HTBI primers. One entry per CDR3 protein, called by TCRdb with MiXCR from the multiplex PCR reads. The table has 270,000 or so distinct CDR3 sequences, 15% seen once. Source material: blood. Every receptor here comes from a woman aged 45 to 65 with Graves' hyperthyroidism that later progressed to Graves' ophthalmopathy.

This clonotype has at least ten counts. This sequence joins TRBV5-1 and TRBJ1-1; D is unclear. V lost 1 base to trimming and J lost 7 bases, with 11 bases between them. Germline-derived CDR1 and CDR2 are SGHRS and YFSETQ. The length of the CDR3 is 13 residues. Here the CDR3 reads CASSLRVGVEAFF. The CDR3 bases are TGCGCCAGCAGCTTGAGGGTCGGGGTTGAAGCTTTCTTT.

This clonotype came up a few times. CDR3 loop: CASGETGYGNTIYF. In DNA form, the CDR3 reads TGTGCCAGCGGCGAGACAGGGTACGGAAACACCATATATTTT. This rearrangement joins TRBV6-1 to TRBJ1-3; 7 bases are a match to TRBD1. This CDR3 comprises 14 residues. Trimming at V came to 8 bases and at J to 4 bases, leaving 8 bases not matched to a gene. Germline-derived CDR1 and CDR2 are MNHNS and SASEGT.

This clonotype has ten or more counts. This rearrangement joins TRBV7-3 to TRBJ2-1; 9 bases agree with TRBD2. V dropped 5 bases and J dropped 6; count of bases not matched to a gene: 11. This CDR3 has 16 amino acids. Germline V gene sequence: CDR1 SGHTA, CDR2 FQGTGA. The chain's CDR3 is CASSLLGLASSNEQFF. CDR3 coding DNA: TGTGCCAGCAGCCTTCTCGGACTAGCGTCTTCCAATGAGCAGTTCTTC.

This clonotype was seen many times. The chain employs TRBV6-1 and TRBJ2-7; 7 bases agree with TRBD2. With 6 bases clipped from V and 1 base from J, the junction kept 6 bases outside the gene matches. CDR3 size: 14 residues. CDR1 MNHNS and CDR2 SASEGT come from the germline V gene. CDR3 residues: CASRAGDLSYEQYF. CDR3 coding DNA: TGTGCCAGCAGGGCGGGAGACCTTTCCTACGAGCAGTACTTC.

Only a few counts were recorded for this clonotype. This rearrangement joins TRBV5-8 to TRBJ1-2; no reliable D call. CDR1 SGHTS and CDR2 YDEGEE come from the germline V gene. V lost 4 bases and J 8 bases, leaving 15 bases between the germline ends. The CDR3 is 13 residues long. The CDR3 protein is CASSLDQFGGYTF. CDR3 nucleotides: TGTGCCAGCAGCCTGGATCAATTTGGGGGCTACACCTTC.

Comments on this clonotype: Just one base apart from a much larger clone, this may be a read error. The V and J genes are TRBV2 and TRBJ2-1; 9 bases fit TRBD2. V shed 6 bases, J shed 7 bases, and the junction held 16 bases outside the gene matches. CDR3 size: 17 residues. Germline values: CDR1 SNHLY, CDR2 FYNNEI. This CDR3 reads CASSQGSSGRSFNEQFF. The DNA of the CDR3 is TGTGCCAGCAGCCAAGGGAGTAGCGGGAGATCTTTTAATGAGCAGTTCTTC.

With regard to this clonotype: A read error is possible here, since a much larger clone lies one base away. This CDR3 reads CASSYSDRAGNELYF. CDR3 bases: TGTGCCAGCAGTTATTCGGACAGGGCGGGTAACGAGCTGTACTTC. This chain links TRBV6-5 with TRBJ2-7, with TRBD1 identical over 8 bases. CDR3 length equals 15 residues. The germline CDR1 and CDR2 sequences are MNHEY and SVGAGI.

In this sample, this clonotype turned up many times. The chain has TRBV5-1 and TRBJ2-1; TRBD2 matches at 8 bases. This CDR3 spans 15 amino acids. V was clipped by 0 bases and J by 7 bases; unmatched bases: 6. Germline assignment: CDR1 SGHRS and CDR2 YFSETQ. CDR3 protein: CASSLDTGGGNEQFF. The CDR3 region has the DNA TGCGCCAGCAGCTTGGATACGGGAGGGGGGAATGAGCAGTTCTTC. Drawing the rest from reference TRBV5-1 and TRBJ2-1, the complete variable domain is KAGVTQTPRYLIKTRGQQVTLSCSPISGHRSVSWYQQTPGQGLQFLFEYFSETQRNKGNFPGRFSGRQFSNSRSEMNVSTLELGDSALYLCASSLDTGGGNEQFFGPGTRLTVL.

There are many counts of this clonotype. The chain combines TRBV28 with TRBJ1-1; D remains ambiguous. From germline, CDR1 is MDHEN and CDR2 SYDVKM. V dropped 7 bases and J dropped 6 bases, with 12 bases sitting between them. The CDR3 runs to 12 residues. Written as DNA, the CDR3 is TGTGCCAGCAAAGTAAGGGAGGCTGAAGCTTTCTTT. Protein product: CASKVREAEAFF.

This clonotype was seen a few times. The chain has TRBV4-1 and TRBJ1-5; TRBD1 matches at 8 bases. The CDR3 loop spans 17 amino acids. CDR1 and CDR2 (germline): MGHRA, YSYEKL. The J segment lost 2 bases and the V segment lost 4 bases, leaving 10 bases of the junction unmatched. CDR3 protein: CASSLMPGQVGNQPQHF. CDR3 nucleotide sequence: TGCGCCAGCAGCCTAATGCCGGGACAGGTTGGCAATCAGCCCCAGCATTTT.

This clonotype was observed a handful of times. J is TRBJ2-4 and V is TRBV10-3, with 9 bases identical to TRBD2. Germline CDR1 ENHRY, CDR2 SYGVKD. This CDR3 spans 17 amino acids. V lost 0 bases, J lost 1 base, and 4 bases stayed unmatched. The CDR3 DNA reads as TGTGCCATCAGTGAGTCAGCGGGAGGAGTGGCCAAAAACATTCAGTACTTC. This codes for CAISESAGGVAKNIQYF.

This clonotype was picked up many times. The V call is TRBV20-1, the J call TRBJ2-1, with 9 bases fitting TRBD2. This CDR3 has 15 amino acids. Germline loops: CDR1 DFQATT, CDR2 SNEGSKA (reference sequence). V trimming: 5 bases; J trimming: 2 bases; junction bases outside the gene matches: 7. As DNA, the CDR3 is TGCAGTGCTTCGGCTAGCGGGAAACCCTACAATGAGCAGTTCTTC. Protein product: CSASASGKPYNEQFF.

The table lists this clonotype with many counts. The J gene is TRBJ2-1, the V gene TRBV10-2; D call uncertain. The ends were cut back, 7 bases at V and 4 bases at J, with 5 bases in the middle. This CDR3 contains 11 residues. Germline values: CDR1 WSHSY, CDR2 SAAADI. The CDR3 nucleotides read TGCGCCAGCACGCGGTACAATGAGCAGTTCTTC. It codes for CASTRYNEQFF.

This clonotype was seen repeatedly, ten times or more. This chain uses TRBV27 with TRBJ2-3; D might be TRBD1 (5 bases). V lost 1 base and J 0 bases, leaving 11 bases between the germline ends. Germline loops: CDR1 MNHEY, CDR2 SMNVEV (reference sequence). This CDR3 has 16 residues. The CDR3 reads CASSLFARASTDTQYF. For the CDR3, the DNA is TGTGCCAGCAGTTTATTTGCCAGGGCAAGCACAGATACGCAGTATTTT.

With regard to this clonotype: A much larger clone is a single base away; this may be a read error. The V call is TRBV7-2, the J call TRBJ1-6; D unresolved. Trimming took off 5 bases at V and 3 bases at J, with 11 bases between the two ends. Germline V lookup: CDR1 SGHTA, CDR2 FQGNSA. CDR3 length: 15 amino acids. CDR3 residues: CASSVAPLYNSPLHF. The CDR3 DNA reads TGTGCCAGCAGCGTCGCCCCACTCTATAATTCACCCCTCCACTTT.

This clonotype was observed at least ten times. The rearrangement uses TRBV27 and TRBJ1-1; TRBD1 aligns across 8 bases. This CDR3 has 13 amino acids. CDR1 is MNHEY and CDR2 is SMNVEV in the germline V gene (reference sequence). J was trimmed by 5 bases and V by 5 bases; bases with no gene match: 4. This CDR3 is CASSGQGATEAFF. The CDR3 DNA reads TGTGCCAGCAGTGGGCAGGGGGCGACTGAAGCTTTCTTT.

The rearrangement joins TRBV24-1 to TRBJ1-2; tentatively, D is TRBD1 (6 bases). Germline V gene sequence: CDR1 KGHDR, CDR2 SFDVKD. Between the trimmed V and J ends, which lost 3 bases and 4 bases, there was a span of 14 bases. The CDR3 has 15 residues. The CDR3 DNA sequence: TGTGCCACCAGTGATAAAACAGGGATAGGCTATGGCTACACCTTC. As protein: CATSDKTGIGYGYTF.

CDR3 protein: CSARKGNYGYTF. The CDR3 DNA reads TGCAGTGCTAGGAAGGGGAACTATGGCTACACCTTC. This chain uses TRBV20-1 with TRBJ1-2; D is perhaps TRBD1 (5 bases). Germline assignment: CDR1 DFQATT and CDR2 SNEGSKA (reference sequence). Trimming took 3 bases from V and 2 from J, leaving 7 bases between them. This CDR3 is built from 12 residues.

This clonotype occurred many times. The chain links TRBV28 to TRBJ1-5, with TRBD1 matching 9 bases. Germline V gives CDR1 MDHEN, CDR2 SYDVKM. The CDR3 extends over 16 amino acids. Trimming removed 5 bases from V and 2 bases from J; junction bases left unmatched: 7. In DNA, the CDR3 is TGTGCCAGCAGTCTCCCCTGGACAGGGGGCAATCAGCCCCAGCATTTT. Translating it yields CASSLPWTGGNQPQHF.

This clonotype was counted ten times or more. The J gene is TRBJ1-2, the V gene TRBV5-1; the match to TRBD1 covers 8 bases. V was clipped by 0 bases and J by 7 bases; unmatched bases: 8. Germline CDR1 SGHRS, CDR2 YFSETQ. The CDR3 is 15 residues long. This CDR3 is CASSLGPDRESGYTF. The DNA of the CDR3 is TGCGCCAGCAGCTTGGGACCGGACAGGGAGTCTGGCTACACCTTC.

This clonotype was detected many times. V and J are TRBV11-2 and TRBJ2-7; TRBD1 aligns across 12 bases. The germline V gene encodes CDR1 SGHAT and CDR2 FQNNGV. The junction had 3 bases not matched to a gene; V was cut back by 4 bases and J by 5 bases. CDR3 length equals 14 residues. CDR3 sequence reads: CASSSGTGGNEQYF. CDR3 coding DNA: TGTGCCAGCAGCTCTGGGACAGGGGGCAACGAGCAGTACTTC.

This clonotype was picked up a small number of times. CDR3 DNA sequence: TGCAGCGTTGTCGCCAGGGGGAACACTGAAGCTTTCTTT. Translated: CSVVARGNTEAFF. The chain recombines TRBV29-1 with TRBJ1-1; a possible D gene is TRBD1 (6 bases). The CDR3 extends over 13 amino acids. V dropped 4 bases and J dropped 1 base, with 10 bases sitting between them. Germline V gene data show CDR1 as SQVTM and CDR2 as ANQGSEA.

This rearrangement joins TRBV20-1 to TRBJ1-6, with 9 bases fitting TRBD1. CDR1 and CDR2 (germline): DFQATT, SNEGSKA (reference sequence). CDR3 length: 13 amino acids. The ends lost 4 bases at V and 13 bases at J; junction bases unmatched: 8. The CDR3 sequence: CSATGQGMFPLHF. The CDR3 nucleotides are TGCAGTGCTACGGGACAGGGAATGTTTCCCCTCCACTTT.

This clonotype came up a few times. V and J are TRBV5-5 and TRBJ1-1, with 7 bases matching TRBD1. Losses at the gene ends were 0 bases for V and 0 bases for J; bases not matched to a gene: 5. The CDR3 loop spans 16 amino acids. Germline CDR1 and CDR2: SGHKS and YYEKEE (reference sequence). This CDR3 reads CASSLDRGPMNTEAFF. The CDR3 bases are TGTGCCAGCAGCTTGGACAGGGGCCCCATGAACACTGAAGCTTTCTTT.

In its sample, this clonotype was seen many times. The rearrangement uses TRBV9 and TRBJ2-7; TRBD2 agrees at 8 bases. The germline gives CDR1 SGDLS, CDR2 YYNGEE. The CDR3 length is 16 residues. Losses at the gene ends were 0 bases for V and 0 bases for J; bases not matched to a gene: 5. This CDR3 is CASSVEPGGPSYEQYF. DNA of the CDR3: TGTGCCAGCAGCGTAGAACCGGGAGGGCCCTCCTACGAGCAGTACTTC. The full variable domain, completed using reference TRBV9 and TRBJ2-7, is DSGVTQTPKHLITATGQRVTLRCSPRSGDLSVYWYQQSLDQGLQFLIQYYNGEERAKGNILERFSAQQFPDLHSELNLSSLELGDSALYFCASSVEPGGPSYEQYFGPGTRLTVT.

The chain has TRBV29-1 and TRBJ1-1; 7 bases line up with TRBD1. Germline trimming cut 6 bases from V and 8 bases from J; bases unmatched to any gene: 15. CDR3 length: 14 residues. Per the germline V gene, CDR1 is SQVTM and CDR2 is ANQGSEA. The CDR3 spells CSVQLTRGLEEAFF. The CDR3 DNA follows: TGCAGCGTCCAACTAACAAGGGGGCTTGAGGAAGCTTTCTTT.

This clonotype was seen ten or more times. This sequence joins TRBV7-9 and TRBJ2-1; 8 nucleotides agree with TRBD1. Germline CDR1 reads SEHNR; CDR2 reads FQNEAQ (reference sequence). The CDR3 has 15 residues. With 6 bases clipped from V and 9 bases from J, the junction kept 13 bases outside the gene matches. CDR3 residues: CASSFDRGMWSEQFF. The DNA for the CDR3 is TGTGCCAGCAGTTTTGACAGGGGAATGTGGAGTGAGCAGTTCTTC.

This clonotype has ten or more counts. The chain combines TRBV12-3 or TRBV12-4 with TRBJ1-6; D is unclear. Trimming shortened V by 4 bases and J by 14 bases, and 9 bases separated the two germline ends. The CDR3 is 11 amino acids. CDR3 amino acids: CASSSGSTLHF. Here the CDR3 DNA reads TGTGCCAGCAGTTCGGGAAGCACCCTCCACTTT.

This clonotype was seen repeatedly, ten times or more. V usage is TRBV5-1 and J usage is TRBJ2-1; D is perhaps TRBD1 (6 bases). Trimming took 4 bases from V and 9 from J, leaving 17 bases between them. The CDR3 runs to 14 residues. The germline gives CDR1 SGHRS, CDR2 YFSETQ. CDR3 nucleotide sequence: TGCGCCAGCAGCCCCCGGACAGAGAATGGTGAGCAGTTCTTC. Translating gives CASSPRTENGEQFF.

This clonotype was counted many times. CDR3 nucleotides: TGTGCCAGCAGTGGCGGCCTCCAAGAGACCCAGTACTTC. Translated: CASSGGLQETQYF. The gene calls are TRBV2 and TRBJ2-5; D gene uncertain. Trimming took off 4 bases at V and 1 base at J, with 7 bases between the two ends. The CDR3 is 13 amino acids. Germline V gene data show CDR1 as SNHLY and CDR2 as FYNNEI.